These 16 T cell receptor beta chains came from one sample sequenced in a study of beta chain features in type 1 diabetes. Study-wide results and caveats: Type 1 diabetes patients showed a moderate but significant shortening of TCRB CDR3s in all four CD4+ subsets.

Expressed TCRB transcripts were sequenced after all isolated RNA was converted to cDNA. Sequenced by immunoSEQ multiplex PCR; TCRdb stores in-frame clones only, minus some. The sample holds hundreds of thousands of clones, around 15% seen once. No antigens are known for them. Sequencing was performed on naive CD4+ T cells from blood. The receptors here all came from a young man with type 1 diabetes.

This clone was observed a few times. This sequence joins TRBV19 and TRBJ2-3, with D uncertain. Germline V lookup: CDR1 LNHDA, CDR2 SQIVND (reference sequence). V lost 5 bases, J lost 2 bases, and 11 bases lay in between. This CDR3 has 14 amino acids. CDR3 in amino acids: CASSRARNTDTQYF. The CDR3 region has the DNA TGTGCCAGTAGTCGGGCGAGGAACACAGATACGCAGTATTTT.

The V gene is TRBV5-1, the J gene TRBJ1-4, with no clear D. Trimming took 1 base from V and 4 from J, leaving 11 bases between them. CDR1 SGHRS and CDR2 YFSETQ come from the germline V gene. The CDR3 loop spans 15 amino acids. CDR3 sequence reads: CASSLRQSYNEKLFF. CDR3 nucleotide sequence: TGCGCCAGCAGCTTGCGTCAGAGCTATAATGAAAAACTGTTTTTT.

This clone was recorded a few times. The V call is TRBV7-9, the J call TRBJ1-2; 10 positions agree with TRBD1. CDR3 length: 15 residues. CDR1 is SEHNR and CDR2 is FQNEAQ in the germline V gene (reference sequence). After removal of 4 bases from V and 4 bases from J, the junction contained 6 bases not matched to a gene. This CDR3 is CASSSGTGEPYGYTF. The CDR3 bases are TGTGCCAGCAGCTCGGGGACAGGGGAACCCTATGGCTACACCTTC.

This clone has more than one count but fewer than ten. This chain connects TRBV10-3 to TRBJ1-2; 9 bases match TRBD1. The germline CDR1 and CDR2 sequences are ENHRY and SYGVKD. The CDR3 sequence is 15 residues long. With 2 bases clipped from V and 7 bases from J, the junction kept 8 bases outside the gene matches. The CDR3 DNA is TGTGCCATCAGTGAGCCAGTACAGGGGGCTGGTGGCTACACCTTC. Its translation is CAISEPVQGAGGYTF.

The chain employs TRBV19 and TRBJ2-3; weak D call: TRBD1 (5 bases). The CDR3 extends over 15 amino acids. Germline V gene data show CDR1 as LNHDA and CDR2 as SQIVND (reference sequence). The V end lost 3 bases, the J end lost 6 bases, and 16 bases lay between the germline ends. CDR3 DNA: TGTGCCAGTAGTATTAAAGGCAGGGTCACGGATACGCAGTATTTT. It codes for CASSIKGRVTDTQYF.

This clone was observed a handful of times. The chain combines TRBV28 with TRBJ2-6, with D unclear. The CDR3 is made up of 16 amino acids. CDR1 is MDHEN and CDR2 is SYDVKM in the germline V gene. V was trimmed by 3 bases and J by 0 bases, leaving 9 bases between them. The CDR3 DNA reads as TGTGCCAGCAGTTTCGATTGGGGCTCTGGGGCCAACGTCCTGACTTTC. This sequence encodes CASSFDWGSGANVLTF. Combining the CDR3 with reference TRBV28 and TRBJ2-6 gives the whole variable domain DVKVTQSSRYLVKRTGEKVFLECVQDMDHENMFWYRQDPGLGLRLIYFSYDVKMKEKGDIPEGYSVSREKKERFSLILESASTNQTSMYLCASSFDWGSGANVLTFGAGSRLTVL.

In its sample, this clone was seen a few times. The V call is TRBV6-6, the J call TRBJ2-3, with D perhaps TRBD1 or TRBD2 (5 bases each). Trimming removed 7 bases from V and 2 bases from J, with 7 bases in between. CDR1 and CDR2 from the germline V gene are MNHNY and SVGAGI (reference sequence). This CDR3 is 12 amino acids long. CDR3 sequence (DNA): TGTGCCAGCATGGGGGTCACAGATACGCAGTATTTT. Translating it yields CASMGVTDTQYF.

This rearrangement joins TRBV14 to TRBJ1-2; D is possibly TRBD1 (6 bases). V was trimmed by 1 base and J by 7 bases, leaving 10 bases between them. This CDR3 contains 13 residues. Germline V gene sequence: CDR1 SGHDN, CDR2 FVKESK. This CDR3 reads CASSQGGPAGYTF. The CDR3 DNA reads TGTGCCAGCAGCCAAGGGGGGCCCGCTGGCTACACCTTC.

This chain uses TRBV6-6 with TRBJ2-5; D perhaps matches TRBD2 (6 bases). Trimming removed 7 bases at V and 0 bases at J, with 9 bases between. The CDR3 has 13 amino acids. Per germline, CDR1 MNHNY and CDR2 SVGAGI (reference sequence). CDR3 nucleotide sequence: TGTGCCAGCAAGCCGGGGGACCAAGAGACCCAGTACTTC. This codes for CASKPGDQETQYF.

For the CDR3, the DNA is TGTGCCAGCTCACCGGACAGGGGAAAAGAGACCCAGTACTTC. The encoded protein is CASSPDRGKETQYF. J is TRBJ2-5 and V is TRBV18; TRBD1 matches 9 bases. The V and J ends lost 3 bases and 3 bases, in that order; junction bases with no gene match: 2. This CDR3 is built from 14 residues. CDR1 is KGHSH and CDR2 is LQKENI in the germline V gene. The full variable domain, completed using reference TRBV18 and TRBJ2-5, is NAGVMQNPRHLVRRRGQEARLRCSPMKGHSHVYWYRQLPEEGLKFMVYLQKENIIDESGMPKERFSAEFPKEGPSILRIQQVVRGDSAAYFCASSPDRGKETQYFGPGTRLLVL.

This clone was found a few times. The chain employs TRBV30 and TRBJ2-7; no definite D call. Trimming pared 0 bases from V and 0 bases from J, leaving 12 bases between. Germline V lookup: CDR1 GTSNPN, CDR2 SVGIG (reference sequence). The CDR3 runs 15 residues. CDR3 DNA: TGTGCCTGGAGTGTAGGCCGGGTAAACTCCTACGAGCAGTACTTC. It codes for CAWSVGRVNSYEQYF. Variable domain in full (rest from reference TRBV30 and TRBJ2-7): SQTIHQWPATLVQPVGSPLSLECTVEGTSNPNLYWYRQAAGRGLQLLFYSVGIGQISSEVPQNLSASRPQDRQFILSSKKLLLSDSGFYLCAWSVGRVNSYEQYFGPGTRLTVT.

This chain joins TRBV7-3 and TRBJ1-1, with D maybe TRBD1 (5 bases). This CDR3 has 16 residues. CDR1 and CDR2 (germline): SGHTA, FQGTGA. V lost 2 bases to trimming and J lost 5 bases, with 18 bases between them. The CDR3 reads CASSLSPAGVGTEAFF. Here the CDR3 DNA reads TGTGCCAGCAGCTTATCCCCCGCGGGGGTAGGGACTGAAGCTTTCTTT. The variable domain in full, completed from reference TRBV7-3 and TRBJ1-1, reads GAGVSQTPSNKVTEKGKYVELRCDPISGHTALYWYRQSLGQGPEFLIYFQGTGAADDSGLPNDRFFAVRPEGSVSTLKIQRTERGDSAVYLCASSLSPAGVGTEAFFGQGTRLTVV.

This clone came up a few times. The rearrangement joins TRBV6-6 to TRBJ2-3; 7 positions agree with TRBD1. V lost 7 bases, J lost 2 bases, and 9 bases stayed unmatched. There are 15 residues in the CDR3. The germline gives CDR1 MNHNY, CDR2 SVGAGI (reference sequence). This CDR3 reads CASTLGTAITDTQYF. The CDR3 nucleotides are TGTGCCAGCACCCTAGGGACAGCGATCACAGATACGCAGTATTTT.

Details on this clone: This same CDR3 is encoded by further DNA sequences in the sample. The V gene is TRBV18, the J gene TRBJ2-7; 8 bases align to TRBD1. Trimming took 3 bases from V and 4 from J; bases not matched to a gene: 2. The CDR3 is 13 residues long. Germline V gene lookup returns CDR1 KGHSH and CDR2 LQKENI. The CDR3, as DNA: TGTGCCAGCTCACCGCAGGGGGCTTACGAGCAGTACTTC. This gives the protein CASSPQGAYEQYF.

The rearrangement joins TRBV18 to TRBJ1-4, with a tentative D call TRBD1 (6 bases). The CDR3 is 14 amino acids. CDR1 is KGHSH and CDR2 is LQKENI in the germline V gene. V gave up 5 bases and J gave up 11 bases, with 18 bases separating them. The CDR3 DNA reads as TGTGCCAGCTCATCCCGCGGGGGCGCCTGGAAACTGTTTTTT. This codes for CASSSRGGAWKLFF.

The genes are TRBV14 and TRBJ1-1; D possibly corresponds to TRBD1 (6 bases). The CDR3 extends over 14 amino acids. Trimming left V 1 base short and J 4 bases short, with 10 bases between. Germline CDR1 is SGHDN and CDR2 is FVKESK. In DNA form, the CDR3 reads TGTGCCAGCAGCCAAGTGGGGGGCTTCACTGAAGCTTTCTTT. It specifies CASSQVGGFTEAFF. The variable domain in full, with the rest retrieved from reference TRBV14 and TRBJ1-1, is EAGVTQFPSHSVIEKGQTVTLRCDPISGHDNLYWYRRVMGKEIKFLLHFVKESKQDESGMPNNRFLAERTGGTYSTLKVQPAELEDSGVYFCASSQVGGFTEAFFGQGTRLTVV.